The T cell receptor beta chain under discussion was sequenced for a study of OX40 agonist ivuxolimab in advanced cancers. At the level of the whole study: Ivuxolimab, which targeted the costimulatory receptor OX40 (CD134), was an agonistic, fully human IgG2 monoclonal antibody. Intravenous ivuxolimab was administered to patients every 2 weeks at six dose levels: 0.01, 0.1, 0.3, 1.5, 3 and 10 mg/kg. Of the 52 patients in dose escalation, approximately 20 had hepatocellular carcinoma, around 15 had melanoma, 9 had renal cell carcinoma and 9 had head and neck cancer. In the dose-escalation cohort, around four fifths of patients were male, and the mean age was around 60 years with a range of roughly 23 to 79. Patients were allowed to have had prior anti-PD-1, anti-PD-L1 or anti-CTLA-4 therapy, and approximately 40% of the dose-escalation patients had been treated with checkpoint inhibitors. Partial responses occurred in three dose-escalation patients: two with cutaneous melanoma and one with hepatocellular carcinoma. Peripheral TCRbeta sequencing was intended to test whether TCR sequence diversity was altered and clonal T-cell expansion was caused by ivuxolimab. The paper reports the monotherapy dose-escalation portion (N of about 51 patients) of the phase I ivuxolimab trial.

Taken from cysteine to phenylalanine, the CDR3 has 16 residues. The CDR3 DNA has 48 bases and is translated from base 1. In the germline V gene, CDR1 corresponds to MNHEY and CDR2 to SVGAGI. V trim: 3 bases; J trim: 4 bases; unmatched bases: 10. On this clone itself: The antigen it recognizes is unknown. No much larger clonotype is one base removed from it; base qualities were not supplied.

To sequence the TCRbeta CDR3 region, genomic DNA was isolated from the sorted cells. The immunoSEQ Assay was used to sequence the TCRbeta CDR3 regions. TCRdb took over this immuneACCESS table, retaining in-frame rearrangements with V and J assigned. Such tables are incomplete; in checked studies, under half of the missing clones stem from an unresolved V gene, and the remainder is unexplained. The sample table records about 7,200 clones; 65% to 75% of these occur just once. Jointly, the top ten make up around a quarter of the sample. Patients with autoimmune disease history or receiving systemic immunosuppression were excluded from the trial. Peripheral blood for TCR sequencing was collected from all dose cohorts at baseline, on cycle 4 day 1, and on cycle 7 day 1. Samples were obtained from an open-label, multicenter, first-in-human phase I dose-escalation trial of ivuxolimab. Adults with locally advanced or metastatic head and neck squamous cell, hepatocellular, melanoma or renal cell carcinoma were enrolled in the trial. CD4+ and CD8+ T cells were sorted separately from peripheral blood before TCR sequencing.

Study-level results and caveats: In partial responders in the 0.1-3.0 mg/kg groups, normalized peripheral clonal expansion was found to be among the lowest, especially among CD8+ T cells. Low levels of normalized T-cell clonal expansion were also shown by some nonresponding patients. The antigen specificity of the clonally expanded peripheral T cells was not determined. After ivuxolimab, expanded clones were on average more numerous among CD8+ T cells than among CD4+ T cells. At doses of 0.1 to 3.0 mg/kg, clonal expansion of both CD4+ and CD8+ T cells in blood was seen between baseline and week 6.

This TCR came from an adult with an advanced solid tumor such as melanoma, head and neck, liver or kidney cancer. The sequencing here drew on CD4+ or CD8+ T cells sorted from blood, taken in a trial of the OX40 agonist ivuxolimab. In this chain, TRBV6-5 is recombined with TRBJ2-7, with 9 bases aligning to TRBD1. The DNA sequence follows: TGTGCCAGCAGTTATCCCCGGACAGGGGTAGGTTACGAGCAGTACTTC. It codes for CASSYPRTGVGYEQYF.